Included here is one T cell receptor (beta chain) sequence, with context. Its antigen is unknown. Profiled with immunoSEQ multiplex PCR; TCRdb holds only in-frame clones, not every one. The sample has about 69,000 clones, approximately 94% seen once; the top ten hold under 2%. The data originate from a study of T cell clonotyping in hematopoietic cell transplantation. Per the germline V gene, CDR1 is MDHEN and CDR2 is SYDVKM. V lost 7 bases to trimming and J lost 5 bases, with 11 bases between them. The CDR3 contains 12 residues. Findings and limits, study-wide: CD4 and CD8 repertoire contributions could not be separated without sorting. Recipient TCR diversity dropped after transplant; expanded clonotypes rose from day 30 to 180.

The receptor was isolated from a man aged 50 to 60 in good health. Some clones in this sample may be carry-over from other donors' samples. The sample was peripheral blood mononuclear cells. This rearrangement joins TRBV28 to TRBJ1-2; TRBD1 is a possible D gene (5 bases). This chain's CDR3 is CASTGRPYGYTF. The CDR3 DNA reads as TGTGCCAGCACAGGGAGACCATATGGCTACACCTTC.